This T cell receptor beta chain was recovered during a study of shared clonotypes between healthy human individuals. Findings and limits, study-wide: A limitation of the genetic and exposure-history diversity represented arose from few donors.

The CDR3 is 16 amino acids. Trimming pared 0 bases from V and 4 bases from J, leaving 16 bases between. Per germline, CDR1 MGHRA and CDR2 YSYEKL. As for this clone: Its antigen remains unknown.

Splitting of each subset's genomic DNA was done evenly across several immunoSEQ plates. Here immunoSEQ multiplex PCR was the method, and the copy in TCRdb shows in-frame clones only, minus some. The sample has about 710,000 clones; approximately 77% are singletons. V gene TRBV4-1 combines with J gene TRBJ2-7, with D possibly being TRBD1 (5 bases). The origin of this receptor is a young woman in good health. Sequencing was carried out using memory CD4+ T cells sorted from blood. Subset: CD45RA-negative fraction. This CDR3 is CASSQDGARPLYEQYF. CDR3 DNA: TGCGCCAGCAGCCAAGATGGGGCACGCCCGTTGTACGAGCAGTACTTC.